This passage covers 14 T cell receptor beta chains from one sample sequenced in a study of blood T cell repertoires in COVID-19. The protocol was immunoSEQ multiplex PCR, while the TCRdb copy is restricted to in-frame clones and leaves out a portion. The table shows just under 20,000 clones, with roughly 85% occurring only once. The sequencing sample was made of peripheral blood. Receptor source: a human donor with active COVID-19. The donor label of this sample is uncertain.

The genes are TRBV5-1 and TRBJ2-1; D call uncertain. V was clipped by 0 bases and J by 3 bases, with 7 bases between them. Germline CDR1 reads SGHRS; CDR2 reads YFSETQ. The CDR3 sequence is 14 residues long. The CDR3 here is CASSLAQLYNEQFF. The CDR3 DNA reads TGCGCCAGCAGCTTGGCACAGCTCTACAATGAGCAGTTCTTC.

This rearrangement joins TRBV6-5 to TRBJ1-1; TRBD1 matches at 7 bases. V gave up 7 bases and J gave up 7 bases; unmatched junction bases: 12. The CDR3 contains 14 residues. Germline-derived CDR1 and CDR2 are MNHEY and SVGAGI. The CDR3 DNA sequence: TGTGCCAGCATTCTTTCCGGACAGGTGTTTGAAGCTTTCTTT. This encodes CASILSGQVFEAFF.

The J gene is TRBJ2-3, the V gene TRBV18, with 7 positions matching TRBD2. CDR1 KGHSH and CDR2 LQKENI come from the germline V gene. After removal of 3 bases from V and 2 bases from J, the junction contained 17 bases not matched to a gene. This CDR3 is 19 amino acids long. This CDR3 reads CASSPGGKEFSTPTDTQYF. Written as DNA, the CDR3 is TGTGCCAGCTCACCGGGGGGGAAAGAATTTTCTACCCCCACAGATACGCAGTATTTT.

The chain recombines TRBV25-1 with TRBJ1-3; TRBD1 is a possible D gene (6 bases). V was pared by 5 bases and J by 1 base, with 12 bases between. The CDR3 sequence is 15 residues long. Germline CDR1 reads MGHDK; CDR2 reads SYGVNS. The chain's CDR3 is CASSFQGTSGNTIYF. In nucleotides, the CDR3 is TGTGCCAGCAGTTTCCAGGGGACATCTGGAAACACCATATATTTT.

This sequence joins TRBV6-5 and TRBJ2-5; 8 positions agree with TRBD1. The CDR3 is 15 residues long. J gave up 2 bases and V 6 bases, and 8 bases lay outside the gene matches. Germline-derived CDR1 and CDR2 are MNHEY and SVGAGI. CDR3 residues: CASSPDRVGQETQYF. CDR3 DNA sequence: TGTGCCAGCAGCCCGGACAGGGTAGGGCAAGAGACCCAGTACTTC.

The chain links TRBV5-1 to TRBJ2-1, with 7 bases matching TRBD1. Germline CDR1 and CDR2: SGHRS and YFSETQ. This CDR3 comprises 16 residues. Trimming cost V 4 bases and J 2 bases; bases outside gene matches: 9. CDR3 sequence reads: CASSVITGAAYNEQFF. The CDR3 DNA reads TGCGCCAGCAGCGTAATAACAGGGGCCGCCTACAATGAGCAGTTCTTC.

The V gene is TRBV2, the J gene TRBJ1-5; 10 bases line up with TRBD1. Germline values: CDR1 SNHLY, CDR2 FYNNEI. The J segment lost 7 bases and the V segment lost 7 bases, leaving 10 bases of the junction unmatched. This CDR3 contains 15 residues. This CDR3 is CASTERTGGGQPQHF. CDR3 nucleotide sequence: TGTGCCAGCACCGAGCGGACAGGGGGAGGCCAGCCCCAGCATTTT.

This chain connects TRBV30 to TRBJ2-5; TRBD2 aligns across 8 bases. The CDR3 consists of 13 residues. J lost 3 bases, V lost 2 bases, and 2 bases had no gene match. CDR1 and CDR2 (germline): GTSNPN, SVGIG (reference sequence). The CDR3 region has the DNA TGTGCCTGGAGTAGGGGACTAGAAGAGACCCAGTACTTC. Amino acid sequence: CAWSRGLEETQYF.

CDR3 amino acids: CASSYAGALHNEQFF. The CDR3 DNA reads TGTGCCAGCAGTTACGCGGGGGCCTTACACAATGAGCAGTTCTTC. This chain uses TRBV6-5 with TRBJ2-1, with D tentatively TRBD2 (7 bases). The CDR3 has 15 residues. The germline V and J ends were trimmed by 2 bases and 5 bases, with 13 bases remaining between them. CDR1 is MNHEY and CDR2 is SVGAGI in the germline V gene.

This clone was observed a handful of times. The chain combines TRBV7-9 with TRBJ1-2; D remains unclear. This CDR3 comprises 16 residues. Trimming left V 5 bases short and J 2 bases short, with 18 bases between. CDR1 is SEHNR and CDR2 is FQNEAQ in the germline V gene (reference sequence). This CDR3 is CASSPPPLKLNYGYTF. The CDR3 DNA is TGTGCCAGCAGCCCCCCACCCCTGAAACTAAACTATGGCTACACCTTC. The variable domain in full, completed from reference TRBV7-9 and TRBJ1-2, reads DTGVSQNPRHKITKRGQNVTFRCDPISEHNRLYWYRQTLGQGPEFLTYFQNEAQLEKSRLLSDRFSAERPKGSFSTLEIQRTEQGDSAMYLCASSPPPLKLNYGYTFGSGTRLTVV.

The chain is built from TRBV9 and TRBJ2-5, with a possible D match to TRBD2 (5 bases). V was pared by 0 bases and J by 5 bases, with 17 bases between. Per germline, CDR1 SGDLS and CDR2 YYNGEE. This CDR3 region has 16 residues. The CDR3 loop is CASSVASRIGGETQYF. CDR3 DNA: TGTGCCAGCAGCGTAGCTTCGCGGATAGGCGGGGAGACCCAGTACTTC.

This chain joins TRBV28 and TRBJ2-3; a possible D gene is TRBD2 (5 bases). The CDR3 is 17 residues long. Between the trimmed V and J ends, which lost 5 bases and 7 bases, there was a span of 25 bases. Germline CDR1 is MDHEN and CDR2 is SYDVKM. The CDR3, as DNA: TGTGCCAGCAGTCCGCCATTGGGCAGCGGCGAATATTATACGCAGTATTTT. This encodes CASSPPLGSGEYYTQYF.

The chain carries TRBV19 and TRBJ2-1; D perhaps matches TRBD1 (5 bases). Germline V gene data show CDR1 as LNHDA and CDR2 as SQIVND (reference sequence). V lost 2 bases to trimming and J lost 0 bases, with 17 bases between them. This CDR3 comprises 18 residues. The CDR3 coding sequence is TGTGCCAGTAGTATAACAGGTCTGGCCTTTAGCTCCTACAATGAGCAGTTCTTC. Encoded protein: CASSITGLAFSSYNEQFF.

This clone appeared once. The chain links TRBV12-3 or TRBV12-4 to TRBJ2-1, with unresolved D. The CDR3 loop spans 11 amino acids. Trimming removed 5 bases at V and 3 bases at J, with 2 bases between. The CDR3: CASSLYNEQFF. CDR3 nucleotides: TGTGCCAGCAGTCTCTACAATGAGCAGTTCTTC.